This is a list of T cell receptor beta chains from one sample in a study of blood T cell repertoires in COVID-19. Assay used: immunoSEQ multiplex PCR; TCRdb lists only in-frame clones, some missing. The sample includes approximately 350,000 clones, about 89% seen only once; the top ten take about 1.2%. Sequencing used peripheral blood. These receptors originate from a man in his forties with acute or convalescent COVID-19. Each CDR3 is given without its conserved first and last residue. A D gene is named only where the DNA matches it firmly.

CDR3 protein: ASSQPGLAGYNTQY; D gene: TRBD2; V gene: TRBV4-1; J gene: TRBJ2-3
CDR3 protein: ASSLAETLSRTGELF; D gene: -; V gene: TRBV5-6; J gene: TRBJ2-2
CDR3 protein: ASSMDRAQETQY; D gene: TRBD1; V gene: TRBV10-2; J gene: TRBJ2-5
CDR3 protein: ASSLLGTSGRLGYNEQF; D gene: TRBD2; V gene: TRBV28; J gene: TRBJ2-1
CDR3 protein: ATISGGAGQPQH; D gene: TRBD1; V gene: TRBV28; J gene: TRBJ1-5
CDR3 protein: ASSSAGAGGTYNEQF; D gene: TRBD2; V gene: TRBV6-2/TRBV6-3; J gene: TRBJ2-1
CDR3 protein: ASSPGARNQPQH; D gene: -; V gene: TRBV6-2/TRBV6-3; J gene: TRBJ1-5
CDR3 protein: ASSLGPSRPPGTDTQY; D gene: -; V gene: TRBV11-3; J gene: TRBJ2-3
CDR3 protein: ASSSGAGGEETQY; D gene: TRBD1; V gene: TRBV7-3; J gene: TRBJ2-5
CDR3 protein: ASSQVEGVETQY; D gene: -; V gene: TRBV3-1/TRBV3-2; J gene: TRBJ2-5
CDR3 protein: ASSRLAGGITDTQY; D gene: TRBD2; V gene: TRBV19; J gene: TRBJ2-3
CDR3 protein: ASSPQGAQETQY; D gene: TRBD1; V gene: TRBV7-3; J gene: TRBJ2-5
CDR3 protein: ASSQHIMNTEAF; D gene: -; V gene: TRBV3-1/TRBV3-2; J gene: TRBJ1-1
CDR3 protein: ASSYSGNYEQY; D gene: -; V gene: TRBV6-2/TRBV6-3; J gene: TRBJ2-7
CDR3 protein: ASSGSLVNTEAF; D gene: -; V gene: TRBV4-1; J gene: TRBJ1-1
CDR3 protein: ASSLDRQPQETQY; D gene: -; V gene: TRBV7-8; J gene: TRBJ2-5
CDR3 protein: ASSLDPAGEFGYGYT; D gene: -; V gene: TRBV7-2; J gene: TRBJ1-2
CDR3 protein: ASSGITGNYGYT; D gene: -; V gene: TRBV9; J gene: TRBJ1-2
CDR3 protein: ASSLRGEESSPLH; D gene: -; V gene: TRBV5-1; J gene: TRBJ1-6
CDR3 protein: ASSSSAVPGKDYGYT; D gene: -; V gene: TRBV28; J gene: TRBJ1-2
CDR3 protein: ASSLTYSGMGETQY; D gene: TRBD2; V gene: TRBV5-4; J gene: TRBJ2-5
CDR3 protein: ASRSDSSYNEQF; D gene: -; V gene: TRBV5-1; J gene: TRBJ2-1
CDR3 protein: ASSKVGAQGSYEQY; D gene: -; V gene: TRBV21-1; J gene: TRBJ2-7
CDR3 protein: ASSLDSAGFGEQF; D gene: -; V gene: TRBV11-3; J gene: TRBJ2-1
CDR3 protein: AWSAGTGYSTEAF; D gene: TRBD1; V gene: TRBV30; J gene: TRBJ1-1
CDR3 protein: ASSLYPQGVGYEQY; D gene: TRBD1; V gene: TRBV28; J gene: TRBJ2-7
CDR3 protein: ASSVAGDQPQH; D gene: -; V gene: TRBV9; J gene: TRBJ1-5
CDR3 protein: ASSVEINYGYT; D gene: -; V gene: TRBV19; J gene: TRBJ1-2
CDR3 protein: ASSEPAAYNEQF; D gene: -; V gene: TRBV2; J gene: TRBJ2-1
CDR3 protein: ASSPDGTGAEAF; D gene: TRBD1; V gene: TRBV18; J gene: TRBJ1-1
CDR3 protein: ASRSRGHTEAF; D gene: TRBD1; V gene: TRBV2; J gene: TRBJ1-1
CDR3 protein: ASSQGTMNTEAF; D gene: -; V gene: TRBV18; J gene: TRBJ1-1